The following is a TCR beta chain sequence with its context. Clones were sequenced by immunoSEQ multiplex PCR, and TCRdb holds only the in-frame ones, with some missing. The sample shows about 230,000 clones, almost 85% of them seen only once. The CDR3 sequence is 15 residues long. CDR1 and CDR2 from the germline V gene are SEHNR and FQNEAQ (reference sequence). V lost 7 bases to trimming and J lost 3 bases, with 15 bases between them. The data belong to a study of blood T cell repertoires in COVID-19. The TCR sequence derives from a man aged 45-65 years with COVID-19, enrolled during active disease. The chain links TRBV7-9 to TRBJ2-2; D is unresolved. The specimen was peripheral blood. The CDR3 DNA reads as TGTGCCAGCACCCAACTACGGAAGGACACCGGGGAGCTGTTTTTT. Protein sequence: CASTQLRKDTGELFF.